One T cell receptor beta chain is described in this entry. The data derive from a study of cytomegalovirus exposure and HLA in healthy donors. The V end was cut by 6 bases, the J end by 7 bases, with 15 bases between. Germline V lookup: CDR1 SQVTM, CDR2 ANQGSEA. The CDR3 has 13 amino acids. Primers for the PCR totalled 60 Vbeta and 13 Jbeta. TCRdb's table, derived via immunoSEQ multiplex PCR, lists solely in-frame clones and lacks some. The profile shows under 200,000 clones, 70% to 90% of them singletons. This sequence was found in a woman in her late teens or twenties in good health and CMV-seronegative. Specimen: PBMCs. The chain links TRBV29-1 to TRBJ1-4; possibly TRBD1 for D (6 bases). CDR3 in amino acids: CSVLGGPGEKLFF. The DNA of the CDR3 is TGCAGCGTCCTGGGGGGGCCGGGTGAAAAACTGTTTTTT.